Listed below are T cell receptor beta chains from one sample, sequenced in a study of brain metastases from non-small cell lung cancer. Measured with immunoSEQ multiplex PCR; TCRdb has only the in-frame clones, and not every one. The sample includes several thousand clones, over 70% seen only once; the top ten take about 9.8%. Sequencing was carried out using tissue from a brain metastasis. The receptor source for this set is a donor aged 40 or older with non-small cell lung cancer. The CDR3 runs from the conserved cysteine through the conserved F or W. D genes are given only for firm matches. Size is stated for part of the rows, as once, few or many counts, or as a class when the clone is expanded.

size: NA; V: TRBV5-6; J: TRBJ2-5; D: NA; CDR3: CASSLGKTQYF; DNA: TGTGCCAGCAGCTTGGGAAAGACCCAGTACTTC
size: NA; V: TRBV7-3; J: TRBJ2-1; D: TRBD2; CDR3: CASSLNLAGVNEQFF; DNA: TGTGCCAGCAGCTTAAATCTAGCGGGAGTAAATGAGCAGTTCTTC
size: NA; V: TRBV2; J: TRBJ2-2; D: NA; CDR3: CASSEGQDYTGELFF; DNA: TGTGCCAGCAGTGAAGGACAAGACTACACCGGGGAGCTGTTTTTT
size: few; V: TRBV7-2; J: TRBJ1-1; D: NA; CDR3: CASSLLPSVNTEAFF; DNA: TGTGCCAGCAGCTTACTTCCTTCAGTGAACACTGAAGCTTTCTTT
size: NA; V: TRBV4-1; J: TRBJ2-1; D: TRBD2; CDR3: CASSQGTSGGGEPYNEQFF; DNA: TGCGCCAGCAGCCAGGGGACTAGCGGGGGCGGCGAACCTTACAATGAGCAGTTCTTC
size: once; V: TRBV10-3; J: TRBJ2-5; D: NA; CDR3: CATGPGQLQETQYF; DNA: TGTGCCACTGGCCCTGGACAGCTTCAAGAAACCCAGTACTTC
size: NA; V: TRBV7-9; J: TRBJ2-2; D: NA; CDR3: CASSLARGLRNTGELFF; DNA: TGTGCCAGCAGCTTAGCGCGAGGACTGAGGAACACCGGGGAGCTGTTTTTT
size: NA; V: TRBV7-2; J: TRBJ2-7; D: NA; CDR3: CASSPWGGPSSYEQYF; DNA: TGTGCCAGCAGCCCTTGGGGGGGCCCATCGTCCTACGAGCAGTACTTC
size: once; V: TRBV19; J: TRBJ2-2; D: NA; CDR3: CASSNPNIGELFF; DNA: TGTGCCAGTAGCAACCCGAACATCGGGGAGCTGTTTTTT
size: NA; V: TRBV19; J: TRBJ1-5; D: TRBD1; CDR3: CASNAYRGSNQPQHF; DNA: TGTGCCAGTAATGCGTACAGGGGATCGAATCAGCCCCAGCATTTT
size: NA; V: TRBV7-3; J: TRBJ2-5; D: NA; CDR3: CASSDFGGYQETQYF; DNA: TGTGCCAGCAGCGATTTCGGGGGCTACCAAGAGACCCAGTACTTC
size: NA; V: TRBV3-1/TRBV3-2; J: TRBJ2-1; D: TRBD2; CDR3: CASSRGLAGRVEQFF; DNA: TGTGCCAGCAGCCGAGGACTAGCGGGAAGAGTTGAGCAGTTCTTC
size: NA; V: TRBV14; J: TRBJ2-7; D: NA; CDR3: CASSQDRRVEYF; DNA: TGTGCCAGCAGCCAAGATCGGAGGGTGGAGTACTTC
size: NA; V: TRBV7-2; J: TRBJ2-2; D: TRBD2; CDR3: CASSEDGTRGTGELFF; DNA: TGTGCCAGCAGCGAAGACGGGACTAGGGGCACCGGGGAGCTGTTTTTT
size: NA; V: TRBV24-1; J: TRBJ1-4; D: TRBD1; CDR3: CATSDATQGANEKLFF; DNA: TGTGCCACCAGTGATGCAACACAGGGGGCTAATGAAAAACTGTTTTTT
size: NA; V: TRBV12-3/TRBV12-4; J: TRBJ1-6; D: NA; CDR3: CASRHPLTPLHF; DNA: TGTGCCAGCAGGCATCCGTTAACACCCCTCCACTTT
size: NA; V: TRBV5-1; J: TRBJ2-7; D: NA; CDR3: CASSLAWGRTYEQYF; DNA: TGCGCCAGCAGCTTGGCCTGGGGGCGTACCTACGAGCAGTACTTC
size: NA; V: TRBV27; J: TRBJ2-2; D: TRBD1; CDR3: CASRTTGTGAPELFF; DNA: TGTGCCAGCAGGACTACCGGGACAGGGGCACCGGAGCTGTTTTTT
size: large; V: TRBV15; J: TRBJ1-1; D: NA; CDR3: CATSSRGETEAFF; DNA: TGTGCCACCAGCAGCCGAGGGGAGACTGAAGCTTTCTTT
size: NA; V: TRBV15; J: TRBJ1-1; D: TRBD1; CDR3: CATSTRQGVNTEAFF; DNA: TGTGCCACCAGCACTAGACAGGGAGTGAACACTGAAGCTTTCTTT
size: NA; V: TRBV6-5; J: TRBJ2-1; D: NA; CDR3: CASSEQPQGGNEQFF; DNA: TGTGCCAGCTCAGAACAGCCACAGGGGGGGAATGAGCAGTTCTTC
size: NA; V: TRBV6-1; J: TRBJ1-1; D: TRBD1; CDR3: CASSEDRGDTEAFF; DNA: TGTGCCAGCAGTGAAGACAGGGGCGATACTGAAGCTTTCTTT
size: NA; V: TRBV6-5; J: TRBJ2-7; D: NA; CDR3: CTTSLTVNYEQYF; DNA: TGTACCACCTCACTGACAGTCAATTACGAGCAGTACTTC
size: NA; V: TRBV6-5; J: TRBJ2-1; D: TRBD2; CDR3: CASSLLAGYNEQFF; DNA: TGTGCCAGCAGTTTACTAGCGGGATACAATGAGCAGTTCTTC
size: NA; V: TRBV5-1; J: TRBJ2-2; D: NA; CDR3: CASSQAGTLMTGELFF; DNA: TGCGCCAGCAGCCAGGCCGGGACTTTAATGACCGGGGAGCTGTTTTTT
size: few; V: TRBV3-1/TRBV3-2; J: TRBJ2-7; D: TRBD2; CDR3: CASSPRTSGFKINEQYF; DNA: TGTGCCAGCAGCCCCAGGACTAGCGGGTTCAAAATCAACGAGCAGTACTTC
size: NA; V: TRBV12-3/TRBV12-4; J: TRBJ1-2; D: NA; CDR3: CASRSGRADGYTF; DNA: TGTGCCAGCAGATCCGGCCGCGCGGATGGCTACACCTTC
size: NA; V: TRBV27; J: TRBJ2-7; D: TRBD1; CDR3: CASNRDRGPEQYF; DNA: TGTGCCAGCAACCGGGACAGGGGACCCGAGCAGTACTTC
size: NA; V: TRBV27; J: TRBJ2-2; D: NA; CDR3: CASSILSPNTGELFF; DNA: TGTGCCAGCAGTATATTATCTCCGAACACCGGGGAGCTGTTTTTT
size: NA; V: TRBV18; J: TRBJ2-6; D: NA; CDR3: CASSPRAGVGSGANVLTF; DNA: TGTGCCAGCTCACCGAGGGCAGGGGTTGGCTCTGGGGCCAACGTCCTGACTTTC
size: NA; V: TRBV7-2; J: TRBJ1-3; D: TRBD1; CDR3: CASSLRQGEGGNTIYF; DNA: TGTGCCAGCAGTCTCCGACAGGGCGAAGGCGGAAACACCATATATTTT
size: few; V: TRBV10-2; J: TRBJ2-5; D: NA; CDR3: CASSDADYQETQYF; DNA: TGCGCCAGCAGTGACGCCGACTACCAAGAGACCCAGTACTTC
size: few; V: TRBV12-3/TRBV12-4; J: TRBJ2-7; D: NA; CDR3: CASSLGQTYEQYF; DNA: TGTGCCAGCAGTTTGGGTCAGACCTACGAGCAGTACTTC
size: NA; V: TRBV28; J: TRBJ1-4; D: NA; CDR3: CASSAAGATNEKLFF; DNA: TGTGCCAGCAGTGCGGCAGGCGCAACTAATGAAAAACTGTTTTTT
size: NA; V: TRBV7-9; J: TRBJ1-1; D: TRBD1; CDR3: CASSLTGQVNTEAFF; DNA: TGTGCCAGCAGCTTAACGGGACAGGTGAACACTGAAGCTTTCTTT
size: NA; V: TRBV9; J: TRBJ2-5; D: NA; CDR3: CASSVGPSSRETQYF; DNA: TGTGCCAGCAGCGTTGGGCCTAGCAGTAGAGAGACCCAGTACTTC
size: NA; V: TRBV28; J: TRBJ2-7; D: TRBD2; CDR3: CASSPWTGGSYEQYF; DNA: TGTGCCAGCAGTCCTTGGACGGGAGGTTCCTACGAGCAGTACTTC
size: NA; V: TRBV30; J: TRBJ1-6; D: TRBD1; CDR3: CAWRSGTGVSPLHF; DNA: TGTGCCTGGAGATCCGGGACAGGGGTTTCACCCCTCCACTTT
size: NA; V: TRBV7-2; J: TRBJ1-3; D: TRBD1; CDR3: CASSSPWTGTGNTIYF; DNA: TGTGCCAGCAGCTCCCCCTGGACAGGGACTGGAAACACCATATATTTT
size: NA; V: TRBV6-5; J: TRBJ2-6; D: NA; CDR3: CASNSPGANVLTF; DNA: TGTGCCAGCAACAGCCCCGGGGCCAACGTCCTGACTTTC
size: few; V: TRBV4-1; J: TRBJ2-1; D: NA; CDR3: CASSQPPAYNEQFF; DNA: TGCGCCAGCAGCCAACCCCCCGCATACAATGAGCAGTTCTTC
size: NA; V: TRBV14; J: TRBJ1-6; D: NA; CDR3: CASSQGGSPLHF; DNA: TGTGCCAGCAGCCAAGGGGGTTCACCCCTCCACTTT
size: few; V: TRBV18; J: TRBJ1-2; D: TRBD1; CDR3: CASSPPSGGSWGYTF; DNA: TGTGCCAGCTCACCACCCTCAGGGGGCTCCTGGGGCTACACCTTC
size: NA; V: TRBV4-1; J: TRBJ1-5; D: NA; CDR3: CASNQDDRYYNQPQHF; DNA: TGCGCCAGCAACCAAGATGACAGATACTACAATCAGCCCCAGCATTTT
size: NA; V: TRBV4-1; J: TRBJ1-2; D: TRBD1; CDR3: CASSQGTGVNGYTF; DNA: TGCGCCAGCAGCCAGGGGACAGGGGTAAATGGCTACACCTTC
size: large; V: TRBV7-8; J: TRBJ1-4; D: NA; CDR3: CASSLVGGTNEKLFF; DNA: TGTGCCAGCAGCTTAGTAGGCGGAACTAATGAAAAACTGTTTTTT
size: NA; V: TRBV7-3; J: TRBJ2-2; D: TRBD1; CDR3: CASRLDRAIAGELFF; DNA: TGTGCCAGTCGGTTAGACAGGGCCATTGCCGGGGAGCTGTTTTTT
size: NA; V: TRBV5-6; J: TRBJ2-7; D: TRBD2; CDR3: CASSQTTSGDSYEQYF; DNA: TGTGCCAGCAGCCAAACAACTAGCGGGGATTCCTACGAGCAGTACTTC
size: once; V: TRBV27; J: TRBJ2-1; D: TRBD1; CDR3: CASRVGTGTGNEQFF; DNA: TGTGCCAGCAGGGTTGGGACAGGCACAGGTAATGAGCAGTTCTTC
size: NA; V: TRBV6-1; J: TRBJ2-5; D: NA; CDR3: CASSEQLLQETQYF; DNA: TGTGCCAGCAGTGAGCAACTCCTTCAAGAGACCCAGTACTTC
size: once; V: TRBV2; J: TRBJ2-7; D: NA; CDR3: CASSELELVGEQYF; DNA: TGTGCCAGCAGTGAGCTGGAACTCGTCGGCGAGCAGTACTTC
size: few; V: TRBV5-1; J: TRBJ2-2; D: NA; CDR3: CASSPTGDTGELFF; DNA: TGCGCCAGCAGCCCCACGGGGGACACCGGGGAGCTGTTTTTT
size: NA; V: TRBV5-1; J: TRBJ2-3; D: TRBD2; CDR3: CASTLGLAGGPQDTQYF; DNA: TGCGCCAGCACCCTGGGGCTAGCGGGAGGGCCCCAAGATACGCAGTATTTT
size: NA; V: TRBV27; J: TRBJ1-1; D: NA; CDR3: CASSFKPGRQIEAFF; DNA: TGTGCCAGCAGTTTCAAACCGGGACGGCAAATTGAAGCTTTCTTT
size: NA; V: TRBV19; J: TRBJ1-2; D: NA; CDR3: CASSIGLTSNGYTF; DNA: TGTGCCAGTAGTATCGGGTTGACAAGCAATGGCTACACCTTC